This T cell receptor (beta chain) appears in the sequencing data of a study of blood T cell repertoires in COVID-19. Background on the study: Both acute and convalescent COVID-19 samples were obtained from the United States, Italy and Spain. Sample material is recorded as cDNA or gDNA derived from T cells, B-cell-depleted T cells, or PBMCs.

Source study methods: By means of reference gene primer amplification, nucleated cell counts were estimated. Sequenced by immunoSEQ multiplex PCR; TCRdb stores in-frame clones only, minus some. That table furnishes V, J and clone size, whereas the DNA furnished D and trimming. Of tens of thousands of clones in the sample, about 89% were seen once. This CDR3 is 18 amino acids long. CDR1 and CDR2 from the germline V gene are GTSNPN and SVGIG (reference sequence). V trimming: 4 bases; J trimming: 3 bases; junction bases outside the gene matches: 16. Input material: peripheral blood. The source is a man aged 50 to 59 with active or convalescent COVID-19. This chain links TRBV30 with TRBJ1-1; 11 bases map to TRBD1. CDR3 loop: CAWTMDRGLSTVDTEAFF. The CDR3 nucleotides are TGTGCCTGGACCATGGACAGGGGGCTATCCACGGTGGACACTGAAGCTTTCTTT.